This T cell receptor beta chain is drawn from a study of cytomegalovirus exposure and HLA in healthy donors. The study ran its PCR with 60 Vbeta and 13 Jbeta primers. Some clones are missing from TCRdb's copy, which holds only in-frame ones; the method was immunoSEQ multiplex PCR. The table shows 90,000 to 100,000 clones, with approximately 71% occurring only once. Overall study results and limits: Cytomegalovirus-associated TCR beta chains were listed, numbering 150 to 200. TCR beta sequences reportedly predicted most subjects' HLA-A and HLA-B alleles accurately.

Of note for this clone: Its antigen is currently unknown.

Germline V gene data show CDR1 as GTSNPN and CDR2 as SVGIG (reference sequence). The CDR3 runs 14 residues. Deletions cut 2 bases from V and 2 bases from J, with 12 bases between. The sequence came from a man over 45 in good health and CMV-seronegative. The J gene is TRBJ1-2, the V gene TRBV30, with D perhaps matching TRBD1 (6 bases). Sequencing input: PBMCs. In DNA form, the CDR3 reads TGTGCCTGGAGTACCCGGACAGTAAACTATGGCTACACCTTC. It yields the protein CAWSTRTVNYGYTF.